This entry is about one TCR gamma chain. Antigen specificity is unknown. The sample belongs to a study of Vδ1+ human thymocytes. Study findings and constraints: Thymic TRG and TRD repertoires appeared highly polyclonal.

The CDR3 loop spans 9 amino acids. The ends lost 2 bases at V and 16 bases at J; junction bases unmatched: 5. Germline-derived CDR1 and CDR2 are EGSTGY and YDSYTSSV. RNA was extracted from the cells and then reverse transcribed. Pooled V-gene forward primers with one constant-region reverse primer generated the CDR3 amplicons by multiplex PCR. TCRdb made new clone calls on the multiplex PCR reads using CATT. Seen here are under 25,000 gamma-chain clones, roughly 15% observed once, and the top ten hold 1.9%. The specimen was Vdelta1+ gamma-delta thymocytes from the thymus. The subset: FACS-sorted CD3+ TCRalphabeta- TCRVdelta1+ TCRVdelta2- thymocytes. This receptor was identified in a child younger than two who had congenital heart surgery. The chain uses TRGV4 and TRGJ1 or TRGJ2. CDR3 nucleotide sequence: TGTGCCACCTGGGATGCCGTTCTCTTT. This codes for CATWDAVLF.